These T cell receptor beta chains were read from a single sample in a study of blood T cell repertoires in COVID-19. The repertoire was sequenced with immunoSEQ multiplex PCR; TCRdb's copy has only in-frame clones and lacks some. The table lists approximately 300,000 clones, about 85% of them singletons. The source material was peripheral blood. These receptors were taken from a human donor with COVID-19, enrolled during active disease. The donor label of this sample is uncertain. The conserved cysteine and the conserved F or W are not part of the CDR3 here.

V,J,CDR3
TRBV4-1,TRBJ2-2,ASSLWTSGSMDTGELF
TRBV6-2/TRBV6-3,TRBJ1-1,ASSLDWNTEAF
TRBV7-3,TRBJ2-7,ASSETGQGAYEQY
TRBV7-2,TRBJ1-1,ASSFQGQHTEAF
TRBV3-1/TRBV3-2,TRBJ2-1,ASSQVATGGYEQF
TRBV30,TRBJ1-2,AWSVVGDSYGYT
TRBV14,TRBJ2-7,ASSQEDRPGLAAQRSSYEQY
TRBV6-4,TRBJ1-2,ASSDFQRGRAGKGYT
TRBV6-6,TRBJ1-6,ASSYSTRGDYSPLH
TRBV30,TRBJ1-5,AWSEGGYFPQH